Following are 22 T cell receptor beta chains from one sample sequenced in a study of CD8+CD57+ T cells in acquired aplastic anemia. Genomic DNA templated the TCR beta VDJ and CDR3 profiling. TCRdb passed the reads through MiXCR, listing each CDR3 protein once. This sample has 190,000 or so distinct CDR3 sequences, with 61% found just once. The sample taken for sequencing was sorted CD4+, CD8+, or CD8+CD57+ T cells (not recorded which) from PBMCs. The receptors were gathered from a human donor in good health.

This clonotype has just one count. The chain recombines TRBV7-3 with TRBJ2-2; TRBD2 agrees at 8 bases. The CDR3 is 15 amino acids. Trimming cost V 1 base and J 7 bases; bases outside gene matches: 5. CDR1 and CDR2 from the germline V gene are SGHTA and FQGTGA. DNA for the CDR3: TGTGCCAGCAGCTTAAGCGGGGGGCATAGCGGGGAGCTGTTTTTT. It is translated as CASSLSGGHSGELFF.

Many counts were recorded for this clonotype. This chain links TRBV7-9 with TRBJ2-7; D may correspond to TRBD1 or TRBD2 (5 bases each). The CDR3 totals 15 residues. Between the trimmed V and J ends, which lost 2 bases and 3 bases, there was a span of 14 bases. Germline CDR1 reads SEHNR; CDR2 reads FQNEAQ (reference sequence). The CDR3 here is CASSLISGQDYEQYF. The CDR3 region has the DNA TGTGCCAGCAGCTTAATTTCGGGGCAGGACTACGAGCAGTACTTC. Looking up the rest from reference TRBV7-9 and TRBJ2-7 gives the full variable domain: DTGVSQNPRHKITKRGQNVTFRCDPISEHNRLYWYRQTLGQGPEFLTYFQNEAQLEKSRLLSDRFSAERPKGSFSTLEIQRTEQGDSAMYLCASSLISGQDYEQYFGPGTRLTVT.

This clonotype came up a few times. The CDR3 DNA is TGTGCCACCAGCAGATGGGACAGCGGCTACGAGCAGTACTTC. Protein: CATSRWDSGYEQYF. The rearrangement links TRBV15 to TRBJ2-7; 7 bases line up with TRBD1. V gave up 2 bases and J gave up 3 bases; unmatched junction bases: 4. There are 14 residues in the CDR3. Germline V gene sequence: CDR1 LNHNV, CDR2 YYDKDF (reference sequence).

DNA for the CDR3: TGTGCCAGCAGCGGAATGGGGGGGGCAGCTGGCTACACCTTC. It translates to CASSGMGGAAGYTF. The chain joins TRBV7-9 to TRBJ1-2; a weak D match, TRBD1 (6 bases). V gave up 5 bases and J gave up 7 bases, with 17 bases separating them. The germline CDR1 and CDR2 sequences are SEHNR and FQNEAQ (reference sequence). The CDR3 has 14 residues. Complete variable domain (other parts from reference TRBV7-9 and TRBJ1-2): DTGVSQNPRHKITKRGQNVTFRCDPISEHNRLYWYRQTLGQGPEFLTYFQNEAQLEKSRLLSDRFSAERPKGSFSTLEIQRTEQGDSAMYLCASSGMGGAAGYTFGSGTRLTVV.

This clonotype was observed many times. This chain connects TRBV5-1 to TRBJ2-1; weak D call: TRBD2 (5 bases). Trimming removed 1 base at V and 10 bases at J, with 12 bases between. The CDR3 consists of 13 residues. In germline, CDR1 is SGHRS, CDR2 YFSETQ. The CDR3 is CASSLSPSGEQFF. The CDR3 DNA follows: TGCGCCAGCAGCTTGAGCCCCTCGGGGGAGCAGTTCTTC.

This clonotype was seen ten or more times. The chain employs TRBV10-2 and TRBJ2-1, with 7 bases aligning to TRBD1. The CDR3 is made up of 15 amino acids. Germline V gene sequence: CDR1 WSHSY, CDR2 SAAADI. The junction had 1 base not matched to a gene; V was cut back by 1 base and J by 1 base. The CDR3 is CASSEYRGSYNEQFF. The CDR3 DNA reads as TGCGCCAGCAGTGAGTACAGGGGATCCTACAATGAGCAGTTCTTC.

In this sample, this clonotype turned up a few times. V is TRBV3-1 and J is TRBJ1-3; D is ambiguous. Per germline, CDR1 LGHDT and CDR2 YNNKEL (reference sequence). V lost 4 bases and J lost 0, with 10 bases in between. This CDR3 has 15 amino acids. The CDR3 sequence is CASSPFESSGNTIYF. In DNA form, the CDR3 reads TGTGCCAGCAGCCCCTTTGAGAGCTCTGGAAACACCATATATTTT.

V is TRBV10-1 and J is TRBJ2-3; 7 bases align to TRBD1. Germline assignment: CDR1 WNHNN and CDR2 SYGVQD (reference sequence). The CDR3 sequence is 14 residues long. Germline trimming cut 10 bases from V and 1 base from J; bases unmatched to any gene: 8. The CDR3 is CATSTGRGTDTQYF. CDR3 DNA: TGCGCCACGTCGACAGGGAGAGGCACAGATACGCAGTATTTT.

The rearrangement links TRBV20-1 to TRBJ2-5; a weak D match, TRBD1 (6 bases). V shed 4 bases and J shed 0 bases, with 15 bases lying between them. The V gene's germline CDR1 is DFQATT and CDR2 SNEGSKA (reference sequence). This CDR3 has 15 amino acids. CDR3 in amino acids: CSATTRDTYQETQYF. For the CDR3, the DNA is TGCAGTGCTACGACCCGGGACACGTACCAAGAGACCCAGTACTTC.

Many counts were recorded for this clonotype. This chain links TRBV30 with TRBJ2-7, with 7 bases lining up with TRBD2. The CDR3 runs 14 residues. V was clipped by 5 bases and J by 1 base; unmatched bases: 8. Germline CDR1 is GTSNPN and CDR2 is SVGIG (reference sequence). As DNA, the CDR3 is TGTGCCTGGGCCAACAGCGGGACTTCCTACGAGCAGTACTTC. As protein: CAWANSGTSYEQYF.

This clonotype was recorded at least ten times. V usage is TRBV7-9 and J usage is TRBJ1-1; D not resolved. This CDR3 has 11 residues. V was pared by 3 bases and J by 6 bases, with 5 bases between. Germline V lookup: CDR1 SEHNR, CDR2 FQNEAQ (reference sequence). The CDR3 nucleotides read TGTGCCAGCAGCTTGCAGGCTGAAGCTTTCTTT. Amino acid sequence: CASSLQAEAFF.

The V gene is TRBV19, the J gene TRBJ1-2, with D maybe TRBD1 (6 bases). This CDR3 has 15 residues. V was shortened by 6 bases and J by 7 bases, with 21 bases between the two germline ends. Germline CDR1 reads LNHDA; CDR2 reads SQIVND (reference sequence). CDR3 amino acids: CASRALTMGASGYTF. DNA for the CDR3: TGTGCCAGTAGGGCCCTTACAATGGGGGCGTCTGGCTACACCTTC.

This clonotype was detected a few times. V is TRBV29-1 and J is TRBJ2-1; D possibly corresponds to TRBD2 (5 bases). The CDR3 is 14 residues long. Germline-derived CDR1 and CDR2 are SQVTM and ANQGSEA. Trimming cost V 4 bases and J 4 bases, with 14 bases left between them. The CDR3 DNA is TGCAGCGTTGGGCTATCGGGGATTTACAATGAGCAGTTCTTC. Amino acid sequence: CSVGLSGIYNEQFF.

The J gene is TRBJ2-5, the V gene TRBV6-5; D unresolved. V was trimmed by 2 bases and J by 1 base, leaving 2 bases between them. The CDR3 loop spans 12 amino acids. Germline values: CDR1 MNHEY, CDR2 SVGAGI. The CDR3 DNA reads TGTGCCAGCAGTTACGGCCAAGAGACCCAGTACTTC. Translating it yields CASSYGQETQYF.

The CDR3 spells CASSAQGHEQYF. CDR3 DNA: TGTGCCAGCAGCGCCCAGGGCCACGAGCAGTACTTC. This chain links TRBV12-3 or TRBV12-4 with TRBJ2-7; a weak D match, TRBD1 (5 bases). V shed 6 bases and J shed 5 bases, with 11 bases lying between them. The CDR3 covers 12 residues.

Of note for this clonotype: It is likely a read error, because the conserved phenylalanine at the end of the CDR3 is missing. The V gene is TRBV15, the J gene TRBJ2-7; D is unclear. Germline CDR1 reads LNHNV; CDR2 reads YYDKDF (reference sequence). This CDR3 has 14 residues. V was shortened by 1 base and J by 4 bases, with 11 bases between the two germline ends. CDR3 nucleotide sequence: TGTGCCACCAGCAGAGTATCGACCACTTACGAGCAGTACTCC. As protein: CATSRVSTTYEQYS.

The V and J genes are TRBV20-1 and TRBJ1-2; 7 bases map to TRBD1. The CDR3 runs 13 residues. Germline trimming cut 4 bases from V and 3 bases from J; bases unmatched to any gene: 5. The germline V gene encodes CDR1 DFQATT and CDR2 SNEGSKA (reference sequence). CDR3 DNA: TGCAGTGCTAAAGGCACAGGGGACTATGGCTACACCTTC. Amino acid sequence: CSAKGTGDYGYTF.

Regarding this clonotype: The junction and the germline gene differ at one end; a read error may be behind it. The chain uses TRBV14 and TRBJ2-2; D remains ambiguous. From germline, CDR1 is SGHDN and CDR2 FVKESK. The CDR3 spans 16 residues. CDR3 sequence: CARSQELASNTGELFF. In DNA, the CDR3 is TGTGCCAGAAGCCAAGAGTTGGCCTCGAACACCGGGGAGCTGTTTTTT.

The gene calls are TRBV19 and TRBJ1-2; TRBD1 is a possible D gene (5 bases). V lost 2 bases, J lost 7 bases, and 11 bases lay in between. CDR1 is LNHDA, CDR2 SQIVND, per germline (reference sequence). The CDR3 loop spans 13 amino acids. CDR3 sequence reads: CASSIWEGRGYTF. The CDR3 DNA reads TGTGCCAGTAGTATATGGGAGGGACGTGGCTACACCTTC.

This clonotype was seen many times. V is TRBV7-6 and J is TRBJ2-7; TRBD2 matches at 7 bases. Germline values: CDR1 SGHVS, CDR2 FNYEAQ. The CDR3 spans 15 residues. Trimming took 2 bases from V and 0 from J; bases not matched to a gene: 4. This chain's CDR3 is CASSLPAGVSYEQYF. CDR3 DNA: TGTGCCAGCAGCTTACCCGCGGGGGTCTCCTACGAGCAGTACTTC.

This clonotype came up a few times. Mismatch with germline at one junction end may stem from a read error. The rearrangement joins TRBV29-1 to TRBJ2-7, with 11 bases aligning to TRBD2. The CDR3 runs 13 residues. The V gene's germline CDR1 is SQVTM and CDR2 ANQGSEA. The CDR3, as DNA: TGCGGCGTTAAGGCTAGCGGGGGGTACGAGCAGTACTTT. This translates into CGVKASGGYEQYF.

The genes are TRBV2 and TRBJ1-6, with 8 bases fitting TRBD1. Germline V gene lookup returns CDR1 SNHLY and CDR2 FYNNEI. The J segment lost 0 bases and the V segment lost 5 bases, leaving 9 bases of the junction unmatched. The CDR3 consists of 18 residues. The CDR3 loop is CASSSRQGAVSYNSPLHF. CDR3 DNA: TGTGCCAGCAGTAGTCGGCAGGGGGCTGTCTCCTATAATTCACCCCTCCACTTT.